These T cell receptor beta chains were read from a single sample in a study of immune evolution from preneoplasia to lung adenocarcinoma. Using immunoSEQ multiplex PCR, the repertoire was profiled, and TCRdb retains in-frame clones only, with some absent. This repertoire shows several thousand clones, roughly four fifths found once; its top ten account for about 6.2%. Sequencing input: FFPE minimally invasive lung adenocarcinoma tissue. The receptor set was obtained from a person between 45 and 75 years old with lung adenocarcinoma. Each CDR3 is given without its conserved first and last residue.

v_gene: TRBV7-9; j_gene: TRBJ1-5; CDR3aa: ASSLYGQGNQPQH
v_gene: TRBV27; j_gene: TRBJ1-2; CDR3aa: ASMTGGSGGYT
v_gene: TRBV10-3; j_gene: TRBJ2-7; CDR3aa: AVKREGAHEQY
v_gene: TRBV5-1; j_gene: TRBJ2-7; CDR3aa: ASSSTILAGGMYEQY
v_gene: TRBV28; j_gene: TRBJ2-7; CDR3aa: ATRDTPYEQY
v_gene: TRBV28; j_gene: TRBJ2-3; CDR3aa: ASSLRRRASTDTQY
v_gene: TRBV4-1; j_gene: TRBJ1-5; CDR3aa: ASSQGFFQPQH
v_gene: TRBV7-2; j_gene: TRBJ1-3; CDR3aa: ASSFFVGQGAGNTIY
v_gene: TRBV6-5; j_gene: TRBJ2-7; CDR3aa: ASSPSTSYEQY
v_gene: TRBV6-1; j_gene: TRBJ2-7; CDR3aa: ASSRPLGGQY
v_gene: TRBV28; j_gene: TRBJ1-2; CDR3aa: ASSSTGPYNYGYT
v_gene: TRBV7-2; j_gene: TRBJ2-5; CDR3aa: ASSRGAGGQETQY
v_gene: TRBV7-6; j_gene: TRBJ1-5; CDR3aa: ASSLGVERGQPQH
v_gene: TRBV10-2; j_gene: TRBJ2-7; CDR3aa: ASTSPGTYEQY
v_gene: TRBV27; j_gene: TRBJ2-1; CDR3aa: ASSLGRRGEHNEQF
v_gene: TRBV5-5; j_gene: TRBJ1-2; CDR3aa: ASSLEFEGVYYGYT
v_gene: TRBV7-2; j_gene: TRBJ1-2; CDR3aa: ASSLAFGRDAYGYT
v_gene: TRBV6-5; j_gene: TRBJ1-5; CDR3aa: ASSYTTGGDQPQH
v_gene: TRBV9; j_gene: TRBJ2-7; CDR3aa: ASSPTRLAGTYEQY
v_gene: TRBV13; j_gene: TRBJ1-2; CDR3aa: ASGQTPGPEGGYT
v_gene: TRBV4-3; j_gene: TRBJ2-7; CDR3aa: ASSQGPSYEQY
v_gene: TRBV6-5; j_gene: TRBJ1-1; CDR3aa: ASSYRGVGNTEAF
v_gene: TRBV6-1; j_gene: TRBJ2-7; CDR3aa: ASRKQADPTYEQY
v_gene: TRBV19; j_gene: TRBJ1-4; CDR3aa: ASSMDGATNEKLF
v_gene: TRBV7-9; j_gene: TRBJ2-1; CDR3aa: ASSFVGDNEQF
v_gene: TRBV5-1; j_gene: TRBJ1-1; CDR3aa: ASSLTATTNTEAF
v_gene: TRBV21-1; j_gene: TRBJ1-1; CDR3aa: ASSSSTIRTEAF
v_gene: TRBV6-1; j_gene: TRBJ1-1; CDR3aa: AVPAGRVTEAF
v_gene: TRBV4-1; j_gene: TRBJ1-2; CDR3aa: ASSQEVGSYGYT
v_gene: TRBV5-4; j_gene: TRBJ1-2; CDR3aa: ASSPDRVVYGYT
v_gene: TRBV2; j_gene: TRBJ2-7; CDR3aa: ASSPTTTGIVEQY
v_gene: TRBV4-3; j_gene: TRBJ2-7; CDR3aa: ASSHGLAEPYEQY
v_gene: TRBV7-2; j_gene: TRBJ2-3; CDR3aa: ASSRDYLNTDTQY
v_gene: TRBV2; j_gene: TRBJ1-1; CDR3aa: ASTTQGPDTEAF
v_gene: TRBV2; j_gene: TRBJ2-4; CDR3aa: ASSEAVGLAKNIQY
v_gene: TRBV19; j_gene: TRBJ2-7; CDR3aa: ASSQDSLSYEQY
v_gene: TRBV9; j_gene: TRBJ1-1; CDR3aa: ASSAPLRFSEAF
v_gene: TRBV4-3; j_gene: TRBJ2-1; CDR3aa: ASSQDYAGGARRDEQF
v_gene: TRBV7-9; j_gene: TRBJ1-1; CDR3aa: ASSEQTANTEAF
v_gene: TRBV7-8; j_gene: TRBJ2-3; CDR3aa: ASSSLATDTQY
v_gene: TRBV27; j_gene: TRBJ1-5; CDR3aa: ASSLYRGGNQPQH
v_gene: TRBV9; j_gene: TRBJ1-1; CDR3aa: ASSVGAGDEAF
v_gene: TRBV25-1; j_gene: TRBJ1-1; CDR3aa: ASSDTGIANTEAF
v_gene: TRBV18; j_gene: TRBJ2-2; CDR3aa: ASSPGLQNTGELF
v_gene: TRBV6-5; j_gene: TRBJ2-3; CDR3aa: ASSGYTDTQY
v_gene: TRBV6-6; j_gene: TRBJ1-1; CDR3aa: ASRDTVNTEAF
v_gene: TRBV9; j_gene: TRBJ1-3; CDR3aa: ASSVEVGSGNTIY
v_gene: TRBV4-1; j_gene: TRBJ1-5; CDR3aa: ASSQDPQGSNQPQH
v_gene: TRBV28; j_gene: TRBJ2-5; CDR3aa: ASSIISAGVGGETQY
v_gene: TRBV6-6; j_gene: TRBJ1-2; CDR3aa: ASSLDRDYGYT
v_gene: TRBV15; j_gene: TRBJ2-5; CDR3aa: ATSTAGLAGGETQY
v_gene: TRBV5-1; j_gene: TRBJ2-3; CDR3aa: ASSLASGGALTDTQY
v_gene: TRBV27; j_gene: TRBJ2-1; CDR3aa: ASSLSLAGAYNEQF
v_gene: TRBV4-1; j_gene: TRBJ2-2; CDR3aa: ASSQDTSGGAVYTGELF
v_gene: TRBV9; j_gene: TRBJ2-6; CDR3aa: ASSWGGQGSSGANVLT
v_gene: TRBV7-9; j_gene: TRBJ2-3; CDR3aa: ASSHQSGISDTQY
v_gene: TRBV5-4; j_gene: TRBJ2-5; CDR3aa: ASSAGLETQY
v_gene: TRBV19; j_gene: TRBJ1-5; CDR3aa: ASSIGRSRSNQPQH
v_gene: TRBV29-1; j_gene: TRBJ2-2; CDR3aa: SVERGSNTGELF
v_gene: TRBV5-1; j_gene: TRBJ2-7; CDR3aa: ASSLAGTSGGYEQY